This entry lists 18 T cell receptor beta chains sequenced from one sample in a study of shared clonotypes between healthy human individuals. This table comes from immunoSEQ multiplex PCR, and its TCRdb copy is limited to in-frame clones, with some not included. The sample gives roughly 2.6 million clones, approximately 92% of which show up once; under 0.15% is in the top ten. The sample consisted of naive CD4+ T cells sorted from blood. Subset reported: CD45RA+ positively selected. Receptor source: a man aged 18 to 30 in good health.

The gene calls are TRBV6-5 and TRBJ1-2; no firm D call. CDR1 and CDR2 (germline): MNHEY, SVGAGI. The CDR3 is 12 residues long. Trimming cost V 5 bases and J 3 bases, with 7 bases left between them. The CDR3 sequence is CASSQRDYGYTF. For the CDR3, the DNA is TGTGCCAGCAGTCAACGGGACTATGGCTACACCTTC.

The chain employs TRBV7-8 and TRBJ2-5, with D uncertain. This CDR3 spans 14 amino acids. Germline CDR1 SGHVS, CDR2 FQNEAQ. V shed 4 bases and J shed 1 base, with 10 bases lying between them. The CDR3 DNA reads TGTGCCAGCAGCTACGGTCCCTCCCAAGAGACCCAGTACTTC. It translates to CASSYGPSQETQYF. Full variable domain (outside the CDR3, taken from reference TRBV7-8 and TRBJ2-5): GAGVSQSPRYKVAKRGQDVALRCDPISGHVSLFWYQQALGQGPEFLTYFQNEAQLDKSGLPSDRFFAERPEGSVSTLKIQRTQQEDSAVYLCASSYGPSQETQYFGPGTRLLVL.

The chain employs TRBV9 and TRBJ2-2, with 8 bases aligning to TRBD1. Trimming at V came to 3 bases and at J to 5 bases, leaving 6 bases not matched to a gene. The V gene's germline CDR1 is SGDLS and CDR2 YYNGEE. CDR3 length: 15 residues. In DNA, the CDR3 is TGTGCCAGCAGCGCCAGGGGGCGCGAAACCGGGGAGCTGTTTTTT. This codes for CASSARGRETGELFF.

This clone has only one observation. The CDR3 region is CASSQIGSRRTYEQYF. The CDR3 DNA sequence: TGTGCCAGCAGCCAGATAGGGTCCAGGCGTACCTACGAGCAGTACTTC. The chain links TRBV5-5 to TRBJ2-7, with D uncertain. CDR3 length: 16 residues. The V end lost 4 bases, the J end lost 2 bases, and 19 bases lay between the germline ends. The germline CDR1 and CDR2 sequences are SGHKS and YYEKEE (reference sequence).

This chain connects TRBV29-1 to TRBJ2-7, with 9 bases fitting TRBD2. Germline loops: CDR1 SQVTM, CDR2 ANQGSEA. This CDR3 spans 14 amino acids. V gave up 6 bases and J gave up 2 bases; unmatched junction bases: 8. DNA for the CDR3: TGCAGCGTCCAAGCGGGGGGACAGACCTACGAGCAGTACTTC. Its translation is CSVQAGGQTYEQYF.

The rearrangement links TRBV11-1 to TRBJ2-5, with a weak D call TRBD1 (6 bases). The CDR3 extends over 15 amino acids. Looked up from germline, CDR1 is SGHAT and CDR2 is FQDESV (reference sequence). Trimming cost V 5 bases and J 1 base, with 14 bases left between them. The CDR3 DNA reads TGTGCCAGCAGCAAAGAAGGGACAATCCAAGAGACCCAGTACTTC. As protein: CASSKEGTIQETQYF.

Comments on this clone: Other DNA sequences of this sample code for an identical CDR3. The V call is TRBV5-1, the J call TRBJ2-3, with TRBD2 matching over 10 bases. Germline loops: CDR1 SGHRS, CDR2 YFSETQ. J gave up 2 bases and V 0 bases, and 3 bases lay outside the gene matches. The CDR3 has 16 residues. The CDR3 coding sequence is TGCGCCAGCAGCTTGGCTCTAGCGGGGGACACAGATACGCAGTATTTT. It is translated as CASSLALAGDTDTQYF.

In this sample, this clone turned up once. The J gene is TRBJ1-4, the V gene TRBV25-1; D is uncertain. Germline V gene lookup returns CDR1 MGHDK and CDR2 SYGVNS. The CDR3 totals 15 residues. V was shortened by 3 bases and J by 7 bases, with 15 bases between the two germline ends. As DNA, the CDR3 is TGTGCCAGCAGTGAGGCCGGGAGAAGAGGTGAAAAACTGTTTTTT. This sequence encodes CASSEAGRRGEKLFF. The full variable domain, rest sourced from reference TRBV25-1 and TRBJ1-4, is EADIYQTPRYLVIGTGKKITLECSQTMGHDKMYWYQQDPGMELHLIHYSYGVNSTEKGDLSSESTVSRIRTEHFPLTLESARPSHTSQYLCASSEAGRRGEKLFFGSGTQLSVL.

The chain is built from TRBV19 and TRBJ2-7, with D possibly being TRBD1 (5 bases). CDR3 length equals 14 residues. Trimming removed 1 base from V and 4 bases from J, with 11 bases in between. From germline, CDR1 is LNHDA and CDR2 SQIVND (reference sequence). This CDR3 reads CASSIGQRGYEQYF. Written as DNA, the CDR3 is TGTGCCAGTAGTATAGGACAGCGTGGGTACGAGCAGTACTTC.

The V call is TRBV9, the J call TRBJ2-7; D remains ambiguous. V lost 0 bases to trimming and J lost 2 bases, with 9 bases between them. Germline assignment: CDR1 SGDLS and CDR2 YYNGEE. The CDR3 sequence is 14 residues long. CDR3 loop: CASSVAPQPYEQYF. The CDR3 DNA reads as TGTGCCAGCAGCGTAGCTCCCCAGCCCTACGAGCAGTACTTC.

This clone is a singleton in its sample. The chain is built from TRBV7-9 and TRBJ2-3, with D unclear. CDR1 and CDR2 from the germline V gene are SEHNR and FQNEAQ (reference sequence). V lost 5 bases and J 0 bases, leaving 6 bases between the germline ends. There are 13 residues in the CDR3. The CDR3 nucleotides read TGTGCCAGCAGCCCTGCGAGCACAGATACGCAGTATTTT. This gives the protein CASSPASTDTQYF.

This clone was found once. This rearrangement joins TRBV6-5 to TRBJ2-5; a possible D gene is TRBD2 (6 bases). With 0 bases removed from V and 6 bases from J, the gap between germline ends came to 8 bases. Germline CDR1 is MNHEY and CDR2 is SVGAGI. The CDR3 runs to 13 residues. Here the CDR3 DNA reads TGTGCCAGCAGTTACTCCCGGGGGAAGACCCAGTACTTC. It encodes CASSYSRGKTQYF.

The chain employs TRBV4-3 and TRBJ2-4; no clear D gene. Trimming shortened V by 1 base and J by 0 bases, and 10 bases separated the two germline ends. The CDR3 runs 16 residues. Germline V gene data show CDR1 as LGHNA and CDR2 as YSLEER. CDR3 loop: CASSQAYYSAKNIQYF. In DNA form, the CDR3 reads TGCGCCAGCAGCCAAGCATACTATTCAGCCAAAAACATTCAGTACTTC.

The V and J genes are TRBV2 and TRBJ2-5; unclear D gene. This CDR3 contains 13 residues. V lost 8 bases and J 2 bases, leaving 12 bases between the germline ends. Germline CDR1 reads SNHLY; CDR2 reads FYNNEI. The DNA of the CDR3 is TGTGCCAGCGACGACAAAATTCAAGAGACCCAGTACTTC. Translated, it gives CASDDKIQETQYF.

The chain joins TRBV28 to TRBJ1-6; tentatively, D is TRBD1 (5 bases). Trimming cost V 6 bases and J 6 bases, with 18 bases left between them. Per germline, CDR1 MDHEN and CDR2 SYDVKM. This CDR3 spans 16 amino acids. CDR3 amino acids: CASSVGASWANSPLHF. Here the CDR3 DNA reads TGTGCCAGCAGCGTTGGGGCCTCCTGGGCTAATTCACCCCTCCACTTT.

The count of this clone is one. This sequence joins TRBV6-1 and TRBJ1-4; D is possibly TRBD1 (6 bases). The germline V gene has CDR1 MNHNS and CDR2 SASEGT. The CDR3 has 12 amino acids. The germline V and J ends were trimmed by 5 bases and 5 bases, with 6 bases remaining between them. Here the CDR3 DNA reads TGTGCCAGCAGTAGGGGGAATGAAAAACTGTTTTTT. It codes for CASSRGNEKLFF.

The chain is built from TRBV12-2 and TRBJ2-5; the table's D call, TRBD2, has no DNA check behind it. TRBV12-2 is noted as a pseudogene. The CDR3 sequence is 15 residues long. This CDR3 reads CASRLVRGAGETQYF. DNA of the CDR3: TGTGCAAGTCGCTTAGTGCGGGGGGCGGGAGAGACCCAGTACTTC.

This clone has a single count. The chain links TRBV7-2 to TRBJ2-7, with a weak D call TRBD1 (6 bases). This CDR3 comprises 13 residues. In germline, CDR1 is SGHTA, CDR2 FQGNSA. With 3 bases removed from V and 6 bases from J, the gap between germline ends came to 12 bases. The CDR3 protein is CASSFKGDFEQYF. CDR3 in DNA: TGTGCCAGCAGCTTCAAGGGGGATTTCGAGCAGTACTTC.